The 26 T cell receptor beta chains in this list originate from one sample, sequenced in a study of T cells after yellow fever vaccination. TCRdb reprocessed the 5' RACE reads with MiXCR, giving one entry per CDR3 protein. This repertoire shows 230,000 or so distinct CDR3 sequences, more than 3.5% found once; its top ten account for 15% to 20%. The input for sequencing was PBMCs, taken 15 days after the yellow fever booster vaccination. Every receptor here comes from a young man who received the YFV17D yellow fever vaccine.

This clonotype was seen ten or more times. The rearrangement links TRBV14 to TRBJ1-1; no clear D. Trimming shortened V by 1 base and J by 2 bases, and 14 bases separated the two germline ends. Germline V gives CDR1 SGHDN, CDR2 FVKESK. The CDR3 length is 16 residues. The CDR3 loop reads CASSQVYVRTNTEAFF. The DNA for the CDR3 is TGTGCCAGCAGCCAAGTTTATGTCAGAACTAACACTGAAGCTTTCTTT.

Ten or more counts support this clonotype. The rearrangement links TRBV4-3 to TRBJ2-1, with unresolved D. The V and J ends lost 2 bases and 0 bases respectively, with 14 bases between them. The germline V gene has CDR1 LGHNA and CDR2 YSLEER. This CDR3 region has 17 residues. CDR3 amino acids: CASSQSSALSSYNEQFF. As DNA, the CDR3 is TGCGCCAGCAGCCAATCTTCGGCCTTGAGCTCCTACAATGAGCAGTTCTTC.

This sequence joins TRBV5-1 and TRBJ2-5, with D tentatively TRBD1 (5 bases). CDR1 and CDR2 from the germline V gene are SGHRS and YFSETQ. V was trimmed by 4 bases and J by 5 bases, leaving 12 bases between them. The CDR3 runs 13 residues. CDR3 nucleotide sequence: TGCGCCAGCAGCAATCAGGGATCGGAGACCCAGTACTTC. Protein sequence: CASSNQGSETQYF.

There are many counts of this clonotype. The genes are TRBV7-9 and TRBJ2-7; a weak D match, TRBD1 (6 bases). Germline lookup yields CDR1 SEHNR and CDR2 FQNEAQ (reference sequence). CDR3 size: 13 residues. V dropped 5 bases and J dropped 4 bases, with 12 bases sitting between them. CDR3 DNA sequence: TGTGCCAGCAGCCTCAATACAGGGTACGAGCAGTACTTC. This gives the protein CASSLNTGYEQYF.

This clonotype was seen at least ten times. The chain joins TRBV19 to TRBJ2-2, with D possibly matching TRBD2 (7 bases). The CDR3 has 15 residues. The germline V gene has CDR1 LNHDA and CDR2 SQIVND (reference sequence). Trimming took off 10 bases at V and 3 bases at J, with 18 bases between the two ends. The CDR3 region is CATARGAGDTGELFF. CDR3 DNA sequence: TGTGCCACCGCCCGGGGGGCAGGGGACACCGGGGAGCTGTTTTTT. The full variable domain, its missing parts supplied by reference TRBV19 and TRBJ2-2, is DGGITQSPKYLFRKEGQNVTLSCEQNLNHDAMYWYRQDPGQGLRLIYYSQIVNDFQKGDIAEGYSVSREKKESFPLTVTSAQKNPTAFYLCATARGAGDTGELFFGEGSRLTVL.

This clonotype was observed many times. The J gene is TRBJ2-5, the V gene TRBV5-6; 7 positions agree with TRBD1. V shed 4 bases, J shed 2 bases, and the junction held 5 bases outside the gene matches. In germline, CDR1 is SGHDT, CDR2 YYEEEE. This CDR3 contains 14 residues. CDR3 amino acids: CASSQGQPQETQYF. CDR3 bases: TGTGCCAGCAGCCAGGGACAGCCTCAAGAGACCCAGTACTTC. Full variable domain (rest looked up from reference TRBV5-6 and TRBJ2-5): DAGVTQSPTHLIKTRGQQVTLRCSPKSGHDTVSWYQQALGQGPQFIFQYYEEEERQRGNFPDRFSGHQFPNYSSELNVNALLLGDSALYLCASSQGQPQETQYFGPGTRLLVL.

This clonotype was counted many times. This chain links TRBV5-4 with TRBJ2-5; 7 bases align to TRBD2. V shed 3 bases and J 1 base; nucleotides not matched to a gene: 6. Germline V CDR1 and CDR2: SGHNT, YYREEE (reference sequence). The CDR3 extends over 15 amino acids. This CDR3 is CASSWTSRPQETQYF. The CDR3 DNA is TGTGCCAGCAGCTGGACTAGTCGGCCCCAAGAGACCCAGTACTTC.

The sample holds many counts of this clonotype. V usage is TRBV6-5 and J usage is TRBJ1-3; tentatively, D is TRBD1 (6 bases). Germline V gene sequence: CDR1 MNHEY, CDR2 SVGAGI. V lost 5 bases and J 0 bases, leaving 14 bases between the germline ends. This CDR3 spans 16 amino acids. The CDR3 coding sequence is TGTGCCAGCAGTGACCCCGGGACACCCTCTGGAAACACCATATATTTT. This translates into CASSDPGTPSGNTIYF.

This clonotype was observed at least ten times. V gene TRBV5-1 combines with J gene TRBJ2-6; the match to TRBD1 covers 8 bases. Looked up from germline, CDR1 is SGHRS and CDR2 is YFSETQ. After removal of 4 bases from V and 2 bases from J, the junction contained 8 bases not matched to a gene. CDR3 length: 17 amino acids. The CDR3: CASSIPDRGPGANVLTF. The CDR3 nucleotides are TGCGCCAGCAGCATACCTGACAGGGGTCCTGGGGCCAACGTCCTGACTTTC.

The table lists this clonotype with many counts. The V and J genes are TRBV5-1 and TRBJ2-5; TRBD2 matches 10 bases. Germline V CDR1 and CDR2: SGHRS, YFSETQ. The CDR3 extends over 17 amino acids. Losses at the gene ends were 0 bases for V and 4 bases for J; bases not matched to a gene: 9. In nucleotides, the CDR3 is TGCGCCAGCAGCTTGGATCGGGCTAGCGGGGGTCGAGAGACCCAGTACTTC. This encodes CASSLDRASGGRETQYF.

This clonotype occurred many times. The V and J genes are TRBV5-1 and TRBJ2-7; either TRBD1 or TRBD2 may supply D (5 bases each). Trimming stripped 6 bases from V and 6 bases from J, with 16 bases between. Germline CDR1 SGHRS, CDR2 YFSETQ. CDR3 size: 13 residues. CDR3 amino acids: CASTLVSGREQYF. DNA of the CDR3: TGCGCCAGCACCCTTGTATCGGGGCGCGAGCAGTACTTC.

This clonotype has a count of ten or more. CDR3 bases: TGCAGTGCCCAGACACAGGGAAGATGGGGAATACCAGACAATGAGCAGTTCTTC. This translates into CSAQTQGRWGIPDNEQFF. The V gene is TRBV20-1, the J gene TRBJ2-1; possibly TRBD1 for D (6 bases). V gave up 6 bases and J gave up 5 bases, with 29 bases separating them. CDR3 length: 18 residues. Germline V lookup: CDR1 DFQATT, CDR2 SNEGSKA (reference sequence).

This clonotype was detected many times. The chain has TRBV7-2 and TRBJ1-1, with 7 positions matching TRBD1. Germline CDR1 and CDR2: SGHTA and FQGNSA. V shed 6 bases and J 5 bases; nucleotides not matched to a gene: 9. CDR3 size: 14 residues. CDR3: CASRPLGQETEAFF. In nucleotides, the CDR3 is TGTGCCAGCAGACCCCTCGGACAGGAGACTGAAGCTTTCTTT.

This clonotype was seen only a few times. The V and J genes are TRBV7-2 and TRBJ2-7, with 9 bases aligning to TRBD2. Trimming took 5 bases from V and 6 from J; bases not matched to a gene: 20. Germline CDR1 is SGHTA and CDR2 is FQGNSA. This CDR3 is 18 amino acids long. The CDR3 loop is CASSPLPPASGVLGEQYV. The CDR3 region has the DNA TGTGCCAGCAGCCCTCTTCCCCCTGCTAGCGGGGTATTGGGCGAGCAGTACGTC.

This clonotype came up many times. The V gene is TRBV9, the J gene TRBJ2-3; 8 bases are a match to TRBD2. CDR3 length equals 16 residues. V dropped 0 bases and J dropped 0; count of bases not matched to a gene: 3. Germline loops: CDR1 SGDLS, CDR2 YYNGEE. The CDR3 nucleotides read TGTGCCAGCAGCGTAGAGAGCGGGGGAAGCACAGATACGCAGTATTTT. The encoded protein is CASSVESGGSTDTQYF.

This clonotype has a count of ten or more. The CDR3 region has the DNA TGCGCCAGCAGTGAGGACCAGTTCCAAGAGACCCAGTACTTC. Encoded protein: CASSEDQFQETQYF. The rearrangement joins TRBV10-1 to TRBJ2-5; unclear D gene. In germline, CDR1 is WNHNN, CDR2 SYGVQD (reference sequence). The CDR3 has 14 amino acids. Deletions cut 2 bases from V and 1 base from J, with 8 bases between.

Only a few counts were recorded for this clonotype. The chain combines TRBV11-2 with TRBJ2-1, with 11 nucleotides matching TRBD2. The J segment lost 7 bases and the V segment lost 6 bases, leaving 8 bases of the junction unmatched. Germline lookup yields CDR1 SGHAT and CDR2 FQNNGV. The CDR3 contains 15 residues. This CDR3 is CASSQTSGAWNEQFF. The CDR3 coding sequence is TGTGCCAGCAGTCAGACTAGCGGGGCCTGGAATGAGCAGTTCTTC. Full variable domain (rest looked up from reference TRBV11-2 and TRBJ2-1): EAGVAQSPRYKIIEKRQSVAFWCNPISGHATLYWYQQILGQGPKLLIQFQNNGVVDDSQLPKDRFSAERLKGVDSTLKIQPAKLEDSAVYLCASSQTSGAWNEQFFGPGTRLTVL.

Ten or more counts support this clonotype. This rearrangement joins TRBV18 to TRBJ2-3; 9 nucleotides agree with TRBD2. V was pared by 8 bases and J by 0 bases, with 12 bases of the junction left unmatched. Germline lookup yields CDR1 KGHSH and CDR2 LQKENI. This CDR3 contains 17 residues. The CDR3 DNA sequence: TGTGCCAGCCTGGGCCTAGCGGGGATTTCTAGCACAGATACGCAGTATTTT. Its protein is CASLGLAGISSTDTQYF.

This clonotype has at least ten counts. The gene calls are TRBV15 and TRBJ2-6, with no clear D. CDR3 length: 13 amino acids. Germline CDR1 and CDR2: LNHNV and YYDKDF (reference sequence). V shed 10 bases and J shed 1 base, with 8 bases lying between them. CDR3: CASKRSGANVLTF. CDR3 DNA sequence: TGTGCCAGCAAACGATCTGGGGCCAACGTCCTGACTTTC.

This clonotype was counted ten times or more. The rearrangement uses TRBV5-1 and TRBJ2-3; no clear D gene. With 3 bases removed from V and 7 bases from J, the gap between germline ends came to 6 bases. This CDR3 is 11 amino acids long. In germline, CDR1 is SGHRS, CDR2 YFSETQ. The CDR3 DNA is TGCGCCAGCAGCTCTTCTTATACGCAGTATTTT. Its protein product is CASSSSYTQYF.

This clonotype occurred many times. V and J are TRBV2 and TRBJ1-2; no firm D call. The V gene lost 8 bases and the J gene lost 0 bases, with 7 bases spanning the gap. Germline CDR1 SNHLY, CDR2 FYNNEI. This CDR3 is 12 amino acids long. CDR3 sequence: CASGTSNYGYTF. The CDR3 nucleotides read TGTGCCAGCGGAACCTCTAACTATGGCTACACCTTC.

This clonotype was observed many times. V is TRBV7-2 and J is TRBJ1-2; D uncertain. CDR3 length: 12 amino acids. CDR1 is SGHTA, CDR2 FQGNSA, per germline. The V gene lost 3 bases and the J gene lost 3 bases, with 5 bases spanning the gap. The CDR3 DNA sequence: TGTGCCAGCAGCTTTTCCGACTATGGCTACACCTTC. Protein product: CASSFSDYGYTF. Supplemented by reference TRBV7-2 and TRBJ1-2, the full variable domain reads GAGVSQSPSNKVTEKGKDVELRCDPISGHTALYWYRQSLGQGLEFLIYFQGNSAPDKSGLPSDRFSAERTGGSVSTLTIQRTQQEDSAVYLCASSFSDYGYTFGSGTRLTVV.

This clonotype was detected many times. The V and J genes are TRBV20-1 and TRBJ2-5, with 11 nucleotides matching TRBD1. From germline, CDR1 is DFQATT and CDR2 SNEGSKA (reference sequence). V was clipped by 5 bases and J by 5 bases; unmatched bases: 4. CDR3 length equals 13 residues. Here the CDR3 DNA reads TGCAGTGCTGGACAGGGGGCTGGTGAGACCCAGTACTTC. It is translated as CSAGQGAGETQYF.

In this sample, this clonotype turned up many times. This chain connects TRBV30 to TRBJ1-1; perhaps TRBD1 as D (5 bases). The germline V gene encodes CDR1 GTSNPN and CDR2 SVGIG (reference sequence). The CDR3 is made up of 15 amino acids. Trimming removed 3 bases from V and 11 bases from J, with 25 bases in between. CDR3 sequence reads: CAWSPMGDLRPSAFF. The CDR3 DNA is TGTGCCTGGAGCCCAATGGGGGATCTAAGGCCCTCCGCTTTCTTT.

This clonotype has at least ten counts. The J gene is TRBJ2-5, the V gene TRBV4-3; D is unresolved. The CDR3 covers 14 residues. CDR1 is LGHNA, CDR2 YSLEER, per germline. V lost 1 base and J lost 7, with 13 bases in between. The CDR3 nucleotides read TGCGCCAGCAGCCAAGGGACCTTAGATGGGACCCAGTACTTC. Amino acids: CASSQGTLDGTQYF.

This clonotype showed up many times. The chain is built from TRBV12-3 or TRBV12-4 and TRBJ1-2; D remains unclear. The CDR3 has 12 residues. V dropped 5 bases and J dropped 11 bases, with 15 bases sitting between them. Written as DNA, the CDR3 is TGTGCCAGCAGTCTGGAGGCCGTTCGGTACACCTTC. Translated: CASSLEAVRYTF.